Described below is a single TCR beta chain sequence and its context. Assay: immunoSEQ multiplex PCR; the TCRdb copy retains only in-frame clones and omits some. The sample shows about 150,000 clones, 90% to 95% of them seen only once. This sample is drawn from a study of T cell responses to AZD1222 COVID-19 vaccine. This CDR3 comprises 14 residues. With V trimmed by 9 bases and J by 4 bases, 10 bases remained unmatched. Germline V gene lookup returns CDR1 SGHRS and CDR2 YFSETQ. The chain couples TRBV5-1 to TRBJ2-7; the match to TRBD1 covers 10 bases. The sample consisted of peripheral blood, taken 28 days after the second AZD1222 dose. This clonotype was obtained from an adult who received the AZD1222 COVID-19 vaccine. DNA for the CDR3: TGCGCCATCCGGACCGGGACAGGGGAATACGAGCAGTACTTC. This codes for CAIRTGTGEYEQYF.